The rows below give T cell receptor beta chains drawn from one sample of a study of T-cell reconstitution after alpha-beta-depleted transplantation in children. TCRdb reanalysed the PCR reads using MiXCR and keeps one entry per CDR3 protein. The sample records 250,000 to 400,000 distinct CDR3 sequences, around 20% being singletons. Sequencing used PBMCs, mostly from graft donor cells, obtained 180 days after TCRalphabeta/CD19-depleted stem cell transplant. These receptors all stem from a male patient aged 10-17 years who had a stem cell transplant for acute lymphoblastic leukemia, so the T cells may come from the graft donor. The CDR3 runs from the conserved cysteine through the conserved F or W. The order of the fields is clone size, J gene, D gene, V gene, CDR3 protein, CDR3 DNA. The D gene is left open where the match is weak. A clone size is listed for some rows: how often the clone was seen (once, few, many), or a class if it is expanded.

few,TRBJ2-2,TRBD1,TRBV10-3,CATRTGSGELFF,TGTGCCACCCGGACAGGTTCCGGGGAGCTGTTTTTT
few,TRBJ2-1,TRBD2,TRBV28,CASHDGLAGGINEQFF,TGTGCCAGCCACGACGGACTAGCGGGAGGGATCAATGAGCAGTTCTTC
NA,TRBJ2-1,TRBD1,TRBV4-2,CASSQDPGQGPYNEQFF,TGTGCCAGCAGCCAAGATCCCGGACAGGGGCCCTACAATGAGCAGTTCTTC
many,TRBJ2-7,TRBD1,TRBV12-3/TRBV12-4,CASSLGQGSYEQYF,TGTGCCAGCAGTCTGGGACAGGGCTCCTACGAGCAGTACTTC
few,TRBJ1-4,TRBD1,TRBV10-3,CAISESTGGSWMRKLFF,TGTGCCATCAGTGAGTCAACAGGGGGAAGTTGGATGAGAAAACTGTTTTTT
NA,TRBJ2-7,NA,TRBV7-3,CASSSVGPGYEQYF,TGTGCCAGCAGCTCCGTGGGGCCCGGCTACGAGCAGTACTTC
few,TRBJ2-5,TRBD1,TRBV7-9,CASSPQGFRETQYF,TGTGCCAGCAGCCCACAGGGGTTCAGGGAGACCCAGTACTTC
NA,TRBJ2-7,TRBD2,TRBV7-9,CASSLVSGRSSYEQYF,TGTGCCAGCAGCTTAGTTAGCGGGAGGTCCTCCTACGAGCAGTACTTC
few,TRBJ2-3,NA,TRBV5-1,CASSHRGFHTDTQYF,TGCGCCAGCAGTCATAGGGGGTTTCACACAGATACGCAGTATTTT
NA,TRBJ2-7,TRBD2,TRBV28,CASSLSGMNYEQYF,TGTGCCAGCAGTTTAAGCGGGATGAATTACGAGCAGTACTTC
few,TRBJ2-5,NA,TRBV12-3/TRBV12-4,CASSPDDRETQYF,TGTGCCAGCAGTCCGGACGACAGGGAGACCCAGTACTTC
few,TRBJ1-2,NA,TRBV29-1,CSVSLGEGRYTF,TGCAGCGTTTCCCTGGGGGAAGGCCGCTACACCTTC
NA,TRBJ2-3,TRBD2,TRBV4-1,CASSQDSGRAGTDTQYF,TGCGCCAGCAGCCAAGATAGCGGGAGGGCCGGGACAGATACGCAGTATTTT
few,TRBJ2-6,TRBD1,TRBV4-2,CASSQVRQGLVAGANVLTF,TGTGCCAGCAGCCAAGTGAGACAGGGCCTTGTCGCTGGGGCCAACGTCCTGACTTTC
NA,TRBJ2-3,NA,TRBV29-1,CSVVKTEPVTQYF,TGCAGCGTTGTCAAAACTGAGCCGGTTACGCAGTATTTT
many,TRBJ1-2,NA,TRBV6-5,CASSSPGTLFYGYTF,TGTGCCAGCAGCTCCCCCGGGACACTCTTCTATGGCTACACCTTC
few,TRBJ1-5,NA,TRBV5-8,CASSRDTNSNQPQHF,TGTGCCAGCAGTCGTGATACTAATAGCAATCAGCCCCAGCATTTT
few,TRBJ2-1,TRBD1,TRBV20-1,CSARDPARGTGGAPWPYNEQFF,TGCAGTGCTAGAGATCCCGCTCGGGGAACAGGGGGCGCTCCCTGGCCCTACAATGAGCAGTTCTTC
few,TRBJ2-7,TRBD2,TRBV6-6,CASSNTPGGQYF,TGTGCCAGCAGCAACACCCCGGGAGGTCAGTACTTC
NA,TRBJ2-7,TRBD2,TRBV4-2,CASSQDLNLAGASVSYEQYF,TGTGCCAGCAGCCAAGATTTAAATCTAGCGGGAGCAAGCGTCTCCTACGAGCAGTACTTC
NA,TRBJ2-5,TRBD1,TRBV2,CASWTGIETQYF,TGTGCCAGCTGGACAGGGATAGAGACCCAGTACTTC
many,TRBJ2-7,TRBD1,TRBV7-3,CASSLIEGQGVYEQYF,TGTGCCAGCAGCTTGATTGAGGGACAGGGGGTGTATGAGCAGTACTTC
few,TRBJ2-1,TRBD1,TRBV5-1,CASSLPTGTGFDEQFF,TGCGCCAGCAGCTTGCCCACCGGGACAGGGTTCGATGAGCAGTTCTTC
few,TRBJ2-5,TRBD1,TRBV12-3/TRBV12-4,CASRSTGTGETQYF,TGTGCCAGCAGATCGACAGGGACAGGGGAGACCCAGTACTTC
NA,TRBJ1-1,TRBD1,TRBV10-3,CAISWGQGNTEAFF,TGTGCCATCAGTTGGGGACAGGGGAACACTGAAGCTTTCTTT
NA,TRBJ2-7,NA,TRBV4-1,CASSQDRAAYEQYF,TGCGCCAGCAGCCAAGATCGGGCGGCCTACGAGCAGTACTTC
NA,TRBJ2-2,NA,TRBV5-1,CASSRDPLGNTGELFF,TGCGCCAGCAGCCGGGACCCCCTCGGGAACACCGGGGAGCTGTTTTTT
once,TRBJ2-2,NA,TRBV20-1,CSANPLGPITGELFF,TGCAGTGCAAACCCCTTGGGGCCGATCACCGGGGAGCTGTTTTTT
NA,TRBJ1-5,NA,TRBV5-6,CASSSRGKGNQPQHF,TGTGCCAGCAGCTCCCGGGGGAAAGGGAATCAGCCCCAGCATTTT
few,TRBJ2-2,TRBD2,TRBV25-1,CASSGAGGRTFFGELFF,TGTGCCAGCAGTGGGGCGGGCGGGAGGACCTTTTTCGGGGAGCTGTTTTTT
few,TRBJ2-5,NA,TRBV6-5,CATGLQETQYF,TGTGCCACCGGACTGCAGGAGACCCAGTACTTC
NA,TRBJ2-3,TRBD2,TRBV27,CASSLPLTSGRLDTQYF,TGTGCCAGCAGTTTACCATTGACTAGCGGGAGATTGGATACGCAGTATTTT
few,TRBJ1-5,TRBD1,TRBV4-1,CASSLSRDRNNQPQHF,TGCGCCAGCAGCCTGTCCCGGGACAGGAACAATCAGCCCCAGCATTTT
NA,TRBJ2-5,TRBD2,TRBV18,CASSYLAGSETQYF,TGTGCCAGCTCATACCTAGCGGGGAGTGAGACCCAGTACTTC
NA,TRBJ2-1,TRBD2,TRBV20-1,CSARDPSGLDNEQFF,TGCAGTGCTAGAGATCCTAGCGGGCTAGACAATGAGCAGTTCTTC
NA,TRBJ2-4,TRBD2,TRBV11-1,CASSPLTSGTIISRENIQYF,TGTGCCAGCAGCCCACTGACCTCCGGGACTATCATCTCGAGGGAAAACATTCAGTACTTC
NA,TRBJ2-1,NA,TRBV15,CATSGGSRYNEQFF,TGTGCCACCAGCGGGGGCTCCCGCTACAATGAGCAGTTCTTC
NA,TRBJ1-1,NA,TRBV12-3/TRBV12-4,CASSHRTLAFF,TGTGCCAGCAGCCACCGGACCTTGGCTTTCTTT
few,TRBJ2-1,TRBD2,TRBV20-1,CCVPGLAVGRTYNEQFF,TGCTGTGTGCCGGGACTAGCGGTGGGGCGGACCTACAATGAGCAGTTCTTC
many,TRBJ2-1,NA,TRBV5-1,CASRPFGSFNEQFF,TGCGCCAGCAGACCCTTCGGGAGTTTCAATGAGCAGTTCTTC
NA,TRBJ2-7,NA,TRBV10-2,CASSETNRVLYEQYF,TGCGCCAGCAGTGAGACCAACAGGGTTCTGTACGAGCAGTACTTC
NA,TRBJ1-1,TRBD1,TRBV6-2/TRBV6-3,CASSYSRDRVGTEAFF,TGTGCCAGCAGTTACTCCCGGGACAGGGTAGGCACTGAAGCTTTCTTT
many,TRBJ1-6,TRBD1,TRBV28,CASRGPDRGNSPLHF,TGTGCCAGCAGGGGTCCCGACAGGGGAAATTCACCCCTCCACTTT
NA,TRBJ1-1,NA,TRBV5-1,CASSLSQGWMNTEAFF,TGCGCCAGCAGCTTGAGTCAGGGATGGATGAACACTGAAGCTTTCTTT
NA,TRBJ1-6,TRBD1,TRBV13,CASSRDRRSPLHF,TGTGCCAGCAGCCGGGACAGGCGGTCACCCCTCCACTTT
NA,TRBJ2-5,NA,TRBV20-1,CSAPGETQYF,TGCAGTGCTCCCGGGGAGACCCAGTACTTC
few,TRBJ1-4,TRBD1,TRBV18,CASSQGAGEKLFF,TGTGCCAGCTCACAGGGGGCTGGTGAAAAACTGTTTTTT
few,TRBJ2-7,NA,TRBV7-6,CASSLRIRGRPSPEQYF,TGTGCCAGCAGCTTAAGGATAAGGGGTAGGCCCTCTCCCGAGCAGTACTTC
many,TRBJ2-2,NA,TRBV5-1,CASSLGAGELFF,TGTGCCAGCAGCTTGGGGGCCGGGGAGCTGTTTTTT
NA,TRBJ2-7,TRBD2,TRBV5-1,CASSSRGSGFLTSGRAYEQYF,TGCGCCAGCAGCTCTCGTGGGTCGGGCTTTTTGACTAGCGGGAGAGCCTACGAGCAGTACTTC
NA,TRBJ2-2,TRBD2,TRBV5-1,CASSLGSGLAGGPSVGELFF,TGCGCCAGCAGCTTGGGTTCCGGACTAGCGGGAGGACCGAGTGTCGGGGAGCTGTTTTTT
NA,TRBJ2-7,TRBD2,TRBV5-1,CASSLVVGLAGQLSYEQYF,TGCGCCAGCAGCTTGGTTGTGGGACTAGCGGGACAACTTTCCTACGAGCAGTACTTC
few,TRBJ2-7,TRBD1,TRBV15,CATSRPDRDTYEQYF,TGTGCCACCAGCAGGCCAGACAGGGATACCTACGAGCAGTACTTC
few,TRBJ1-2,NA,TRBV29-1,CSVQDSFYYGYTF,TGCAGCGTGCAGGACAGCTTCTACTATGGCTACACCTTC
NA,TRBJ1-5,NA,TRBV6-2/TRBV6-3,CASSLGRDNQPQHF,TGTGCCAGCAGCCTCGGACGTGACAATCAGCCCCAGCATTTT